This record looks at one TCR beta chain sequence and its context. This entry comes from a study of T-cell reconstitution after alpha-beta-depleted transplantation in children. The CDR3 contains 13 residues. Germline CDR1 reads SEHNR; CDR2 reads FQNEAQ (reference sequence). V lost 6 bases to trimming and J lost 4 bases; unmatched junction nucleotides: 5. Preparation of the TCRbeta library involved a method that used unique molecular identifiers. Via MiXCR, TCRdb re-called the PCR reads, giving one row per CDR3 protein. The sample shows some 590,000 distinct CDR3 sequences, about 10% of them seen only once.

The source of this sequence is a human donor who donated a stem cell graft to a child with acute myeloid leukemia. This specimen was PBMCs from the stem cell graft donor, taken from the stem cell graft. V usage is TRBV7-9 and J usage is TRBJ1-2, with 7 bases identical to TRBD1. The DNA of the CDR3 is TGTGCCAGCAGTAGGGACAGCCCCTATGGCTACACCTTC. Its translation: CASSRDSPYGYTF.